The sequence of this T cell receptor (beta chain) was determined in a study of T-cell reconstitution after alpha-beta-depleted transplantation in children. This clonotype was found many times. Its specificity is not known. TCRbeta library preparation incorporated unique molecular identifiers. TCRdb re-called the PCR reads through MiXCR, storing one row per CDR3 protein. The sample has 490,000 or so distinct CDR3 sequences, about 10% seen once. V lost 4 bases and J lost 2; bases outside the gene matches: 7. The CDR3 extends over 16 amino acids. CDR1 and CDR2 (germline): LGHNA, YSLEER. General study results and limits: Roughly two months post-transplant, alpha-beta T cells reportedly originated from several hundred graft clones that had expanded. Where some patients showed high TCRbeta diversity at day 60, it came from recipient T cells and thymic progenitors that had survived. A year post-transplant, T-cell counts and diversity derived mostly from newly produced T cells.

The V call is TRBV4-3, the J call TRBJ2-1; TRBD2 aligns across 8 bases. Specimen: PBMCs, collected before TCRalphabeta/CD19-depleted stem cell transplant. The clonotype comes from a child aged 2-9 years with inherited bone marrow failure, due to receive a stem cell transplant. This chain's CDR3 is CASSRSGTSPYNEQFF. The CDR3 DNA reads TGCGCCAGCAGCCGTTCCGGGACTAGTCCCTACAATGAGCAGTTCTTC.